Listed here are 20 T cell receptor beta chains from one sample, sequenced in a study of cytomegalovirus exposure and HLA in healthy donors. PCR involved 60 Vbeta and 13 Jbeta primers. The assay was immunoSEQ multiplex PCR, and TCRdb's table has in-frame clones only and misses some. This sample has 200,000 to 250,000 clones, with about 74% found just once. Sequencing input: PBMCs. The source of these receptors is a man in his forties or fifties in good health and CMV-seronegative.

The chain is built from TRBV7-9 and TRBJ2-7; D call uncertain. Between the trimmed V and J ends, which lost 1 base and 7 bases, there was a span of 14 bases. Germline V gene sequence: CDR1 SEHNR, CDR2 FQNEAQ (reference sequence). The CDR3 extends over 14 amino acids. The DNA of the CDR3 is TGTGCCAGCAGCTTAGTATCGTCCGCCGGTGAGCAGTACTTC. It translates to CASSLVSSAGEQYF.

The chain carries TRBV5-6 and TRBJ2-3, with D tentatively TRBD2 (5 bases). CDR1 and CDR2 (germline): SGHDT, YYEEEE. The CDR3 is 14 amino acids. Trimming took off 0 bases at V and 5 bases at J, with 10 bases between the two ends. Here the CDR3 DNA reads TGTGCCAGCAGCTTGGTCGGGATTAGAGATACGCAGTATTTT. Protein sequence: CASSLVGIRDTQYF.

V gene TRBV5-8 combines with J gene TRBJ1-6, with 10 bases lining up with TRBD1. The junction had 3 bases not matched to a gene; V was cut back by 2 bases and J by 7 bases. This CDR3 is built from 15 residues. Germline CDR1 reads SGHTS; CDR2 reads YDEGEE. CDR3 coding DNA: TGTGCCAGCAGCTTAGGGACAGGGGCGAATTCACCCCTCCACTTT. Translation: CASSLGTGANSPLHF.

V gene TRBV7-3 combines with J gene TRBJ2-1; D remains ambiguous. CDR3 length: 10 residues. V lost 11 bases and J 9 bases, leaving 11 bases between the germline ends. CDR1 is SGHTA and CDR2 is FQGTGA in the germline V gene. The CDR3 coding sequence is TGTGCCCCCACCCAACTTGAGCAGTTCTTC. Translation: CAPTQLEQFF. Supplemented by reference TRBV7-3 and TRBJ2-1, the full variable domain reads GAGVSQTPSNKVTEKGKYVELRCDPISGHTALYWYRQSLGQGPEFLIYFQGTGAADDSGLPNDRFFAVRPEGSVSTLKIQRTERGDSAVYLCAPTQLEQFFGPGTRLTVL.

V usage is TRBV9 and J usage is TRBJ2-1; D is unresolved. Germline V gene sequence: CDR1 SGDLS, CDR2 YYNGEE. This CDR3 contains 15 residues. The V gene lost 0 bases and the J gene lost 2 bases, with 9 bases spanning the gap. The DNA for the CDR3 is TGTGCCAGCAGCGTAGCCCCGTCCGCCTACAATGAGCAGTTCTTC. Translating gives CASSVAPSAYNEQFF.

The chain recombines TRBV19 with TRBJ2-6; D is possibly TRBD2 (6 bases). V gave up 7 bases and J gave up 0 bases, with 16 bases separating them. The CDR3 is 17 residues long. Germline-derived CDR1 and CDR2 are LNHDA and SQIVND (reference sequence). CDR3 protein: CASTVVGSSSGANVLTF. The CDR3, as DNA: TGTGCCAGTACAGTCGTCGGGAGCTCCTCTGGGGCCAACGTCCTGACTTTC.

This sequence joins TRBV11-2 and TRBJ2-3; 10 bases agree with TRBD2. The CDR3 sequence is 18 residues long. The ends lost 5 bases at V and 0 bases at J; junction bases unmatched: 11. CDR1 and CDR2 (germline): SGHAT, FQNNGV. For the CDR3, the DNA is TGTGCCAGCAGCGGCGAGCGGGGGGGGAACCCTAGCACAGATACGCAGTATTTT. Encoded protein: CASSGERGGNPSTDTQYF.

This chain connects TRBV5-1 to TRBJ2-3; possibly TRBD2 for D (6 bases). Germline V gene sequence: CDR1 SGHRS, CDR2 YFSETQ. With 4 bases removed from V and 0 bases from J, the gap between germline ends came to 9 bases. The CDR3 contains 14 residues. CDR3 in DNA: TGCGCCAGCAGCACTGGACTAAGCACAGATACGCAGTATTTT. It specifies CASSTGLSTDTQYF.

This clone came up a few times. J is TRBJ2-4 and V is TRBV27; 8 bases align to TRBD1. The CDR3 is 17 residues long. The V and J ends lost 2 bases and 0 bases, in that order; junction bases with no gene match: 6. From germline, CDR1 is MNHEY and CDR2 SMNVEV (reference sequence). CDR3: CASSLGQGALAKNIQYF. The DNA for the CDR3 is TGTGCCAGCAGTTTAGGTCAGGGGGCCCTAGCCAAAAACATTCAGTACTTC.

V gene TRBV7-9 combines with J gene TRBJ1-5; D is unresolved. The V gene's germline CDR1 is SEHNR and CDR2 FQNEAQ (reference sequence). The CDR3 totals 12 residues. The ends were cut back, 2 bases at V and 9 bases at J, with 8 bases in the middle. CDR3 coding DNA: TGTGCCAGCAGCTTAACGAACGGGCCCCAGCATTTT. Amino acids: CASSLTNGPQHF.

The chain joins TRBV10-3 to TRBJ2-4; D may be TRBD1 (5 bases). V was clipped by 2 bases and J by 6 bases, with 11 bases between them. The CDR3 runs 14 residues. Germline assignment: CDR1 ENHRY and CDR2 SYGVKD. The CDR3 spells CAISEAGWANIQYF. CDR3 nucleotides: TGTGCCATCAGTGAGGCAGGGTGGGCAAACATTCAGTACTTC.

The chain couples TRBV19 to TRBJ1-5, with 9 nucleotides matching TRBD1. CDR3 length: 16 residues. V trimming: 5 bases; J trimming: 0 bases; junction bases outside the gene matches: 5. CDR1 is LNHDA and CDR2 is SQIVND in the germline V gene (reference sequence). For the CDR3, the DNA is TGTGCCAGTAGTGCCGGGACAGGGAATAGCAATCAGCCCCAGCATTTT. Translated, it gives CASSAGTGNSNQPQHF.

This rearrangement joins TRBV2 to TRBJ2-1; 9 bases map to TRBD1. From germline, CDR1 is SNHLY and CDR2 FYNNEI. Trimming cost V 6 bases and J 9 bases; bases outside gene matches: 0. The CDR3 is made up of 11 amino acids. CDR3 region: CASRTGGEQFF. The CDR3 coding sequence is TGTGCCAGCAGGACAGGGGGTGAGCAGTTCTTC.

This clone was seen only a few times. The J gene is TRBJ2-7, the V gene TRBV5-4; 8 bases are a match to TRBD1. Germline lookup yields CDR1 SGHNT and CDR2 YYREEE (reference sequence). The CDR3 is 16 residues long. V shed 3 bases, J shed 4 bases, and the junction held 12 bases outside the gene matches. CDR3: CASSSPMGDRSYEQYF. The CDR3 coding sequence is TGTGCCAGCAGCTCGCCTATGGGGGACAGGAGTTACGAGCAGTACTTC.

The rearrangement links TRBV6-5 to TRBJ1-4; D not certain. V lost 6 bases to trimming and J lost 8 bases, with 13 bases between them. Germline CDR1 and CDR2: MNHEY and SVGAGI. This CDR3 is 13 amino acids long. CDR3 loop: CASRKFSGEKLFF. The CDR3 DNA sequence: TGTGCCAGCAGGAAGTTCAGCGGGGAAAAACTGTTTTTT.

V usage is TRBV10-1 and J usage is TRBJ2-1, with 13 bases that match TRBD2. The junction had 12 bases not matched to a gene; V was cut back by 6 bases and J by 7 bases. The CDR3 is 17 residues long. Germline V gene lookup returns CDR1 WNHNN and CDR2 SYGVQD (reference sequence). CDR3: CASSPIGLAGDQNEQFF. CDR3 coding DNA: TGCGCCAGCAGCCCAATCGGACTAGCGGGAGATCAGAATGAGCAGTTCTTC.

This clone was seen a single time. The chain carries TRBV7-6 and TRBJ1-5; TRBD1 is a possible D gene (5 bases). Trimming left V 5 bases short and J 0 bases short, with 8 bases between. This CDR3 comprises 14 residues. Germline V gene data show CDR1 as SGHVS and CDR2 as FNYEAQ. The CDR3 sequence: CASSPTVSNQPQHF. CDR3 in DNA: TGTGCCAGCAGCCCGACAGTTAGCAATCAGCCCCAGCATTTT. The full variable domain, completed using reference TRBV7-6 and TRBJ1-5, is GAGVSQSPRYKVTKRGQDVALRCDPISGHVSLYWYRQALGQGPEFLTYFNYEAQQDKSGLPNDRFSAERPEGSISTLTIQRTEQRDSAMYRCASSPTVSNQPQHFGDGTRLSIL.

The chain has TRBV10-3 and TRBJ1-2; the match to TRBD1 covers 8 bases. Germline assignment: CDR1 ENHRY and CDR2 SYGVKD. The CDR3 loop spans 13 amino acids. The V and J ends lost 3 bases and 7 bases, in that order; junction bases with no gene match: 4. The CDR3 DNA reads TGTGCCATCAGTGAACGGACAGGGCTTGGCTACACCTTC. This encodes CAISERTGLGYTF.

The chain employs TRBV19 and TRBJ2-2, with TRBD1 identical over 9 bases. Looked up from germline, CDR1 is LNHDA and CDR2 is SQIVND (reference sequence). This CDR3 comprises 14 residues. The V segment lost 6 bases and the J segment 6 bases; nucleotides outside the gene matches: 5. CDR3 sequence (DNA): TGTGCCAGTAGGCAACAGGGGGCGTCCGGGGAGCTGTTTTTT. Translated: CASRQQGASGELFF.

The rearrangement joins TRBV7-3 to TRBJ2-2, with D uncertain. V lost 5 bases to trimming and J lost 0 bases, with 7 bases between them. CDR1 and CDR2 (germline): SGHTA, FQGTGA. The CDR3 has 14 residues. The CDR3 here is CASSSNTNTGELFF. The CDR3 DNA sequence: TGTGCCAGCAGCAGCAATACGAACACCGGGGAGCTGTTTTTT.